The sequence of this TCR beta chain was determined in a study of cytomegalovirus exposure and HLA in healthy donors (dated by TCRdb to about 2017). Broadly, across the study: In an earlier analysis of 587 of the donors, approximately 300 Gb of sequence data and 117 million unique TCR beta sequences from about 190 million T cells were reported. Approximately 310 gigabases of sequencing data and tens of millions of unique TCR sequences were included in an early release covering under 650 HLA-typed donors. The genetic ancestry cluster associated with self-reported Caucasian donors included over 80% of the 398 genotyped donors. The aim of the study was to test whether cataloging public T cell receptors could identify signatures of past pathogen exposure. The T cell repertoires of 666 subjects were profiled by immunosequencing and related to cytomegalovirus serostatus. Along with the approximately 700-subject first cohort, a separate validation cohort of roughly 110 different subjects was used. To predict cytomegalovirus infection status, the study brought together high-throughput TCR immunosequencing, statistical association of individual TCRs with disease status, and machine learning. In a later analysis, previously published TCR beta repertoires from 666 donors were re-analyzed and high-resolution HLA genotyping was added so that TCR occurrence patterns could be studied. The later analysis used no new phenotypic data to find candidate immune exposures, relying instead on TCR beta sequences and their occurrence across donors. An earlier analysis of approximately 630 of the donors applied high-throughput TCR beta sequencing to assess whether each TCR beta V gene segment acted as functional or pseudogenic. Alongside the repertoire data, information on donor age, sex, ethnicity and CMV serostatus was compiled. A later genetic analysis took genome-wide SNP genotypes for about three fifths of the roughly 700 donors and used that subset as a discovery cohort. Every discovery cohort repertoire had been produced on one sequencing platform. HLA typing covered class I and class II loci at four-digit resolution. The number of typed donors differed by locus: about 629-630 for A, B, C, DRB1 and DQB1; some 500 for DQA1; 606 for DPA1; and approximately 450 for DPB1. About five DR-DQ haplotypes were treated as single units for association and clustering because of strong linkage in the cohort. On average, roughly 250,000 unique TCR beta nucleotide sequences were sequenced per donor among several hundred genotyped donors of the cohort, with approximately 18% of those sequences being non-productive. General study outcomes and caveats: Presence/absence analyses assumed roughly uniform sequencing depth across donors, an assumption that may not hold. In both the original and validation cohorts, the classifier was reported to diagnose cytomegalovirus status with high specificity and sensitivity. In vitro tests confirmed that three of the cytomegalovirus-associated TCR beta chains recognize cytomegalovirus antigens. Linkage disequilibrium might explain the correlated functional status among segregating V segments, but an unknown experimental factor could not be excluded. The only immune exposure information available for the cohort was CMV serostatus. Some IMGT-functional V segments, including TRBV6-2 and TRBV6-3, could not be distinguished by the 87-base-pair reads and were therefore excluded. V-gene and J-gene trimming of TCR beta chains was associated with a missense DCLRE1C variant in a later genetic analysis, and the association was replicated in an independent cohort. The sequencing pipeline was judged likely to have produced a cluster of highly shared sequence variants as a technical artifact. Across donors, most TCR sequences were observed very rarely, whereas some public TCRs were present in many individuals. It was suggested by the authors that the approach could potentially be generalized to other disease states and immunological phenotypes. Only TCR beta chains were sequenced in this cohort, and the absence of alpha or paired-chain data limited detectable features. In a later analysis, TCR association rates were found to vary across HLA loci, with the most associated TCRs seen for DRB1 alleles and the fewest for HLA-C alleles. A further reported finding was that TCR beta sequences accurately predicted the HLA-A and HLA-B alleles for most subjects in the first cohort. A later genetic analysis reported fewer N-insertions in productive TCRs among donors in an Asian-associated ancestry cluster than the roughly 700-donor mean. In an earlier analysis of some 500 of the donors, most TCR beta V segments appeared in productive rearrangements about 87% or about 30% of the time, broadly matching IMGT annotations. Some 15 rarely observed V segments, including chromosome 9 orphons, were excluded from the earlier analysis of approximately 500 of the donors because counts were too low. Most CMV-associated TCR beta chains appeared to be HLA-restricted in a later analysis, and the HLA associations seemed to be driven largely by CMV exposure. Strong co-occurrence of HLA alleles, especially DR and DQ, made assigning TCR associations to individual alleles difficult. Specific HLA alleles were associated with some 15,000 TCR beta sequences at a false discovery rate of 0.05 in a later analysis. In a later analysis, HLA-associated TCR beta chains were found to be more clonally expanded and to have lower generation probabilities than equally common non-associated chains. A later analysis reported that several top co-occurrence clusters appeared linked to parvovirus B19, influenza, CMV and Epstein-Barr virus. In the study, 150 to 200 TCR beta chains were listed as associated with cytomegalovirus. HLA typing was unavailable for some donors at each locus, so association tests used only the typed subset.

The library came from the immunoSEQ multiplex PCR assay. The multiplex PCR relied on a mix of 60 forward primers for TCR Vbeta segments and 13 reverse primers for TCR Jbeta segments. The CDR3 region of rearranged TCR beta genes was amplified from genomic DNA with a multiplex PCR assay. The amplified TCR beta libraries were sequenced on the Illumina HiSeq System as 87-base-pair reads. The original pipeline was this. Across the roughly 640 repertoires, a later analysis counted tens of millions of unique TCR beta chains, around 11 million of which were shared by at least two donors. Raw reads were error-corrected and collapsed into unique sequences with a nearest-neighbor algorithm that merged closely related sequences to remove PCR and sequencing errors. To assign V, D and J gene segments, CDR3 sequences were aligned to IMGT reference sequences. For a sequence to be retained, a match of at least six nucleotides was required to both a V gene segment and a J gene segment. Rearrangements were classified as productive when the CDR3 lacked stop codons and remained in frame with V and J, and all other rearrangements were classified as non-productive. CDR3 was defined by IMGT convention, running from the second conserved V-encoded cysteine to the conserved J-encoded phenylalanine. Sequences without an unambiguous match to a single V gene segment were excluded from the earlier analysis of approximately 600 of the donors. In an earlier analysis of several hundred of the donors, V segments were called functional above 56.7% productive rearrangements and were called segregating when the between-donor standard deviation exceeded 5%. A statistical classification framework was built for diagnosing cytomegalovirus status from the catalog of TCR beta chain sequences. A later analysis assigned V and J genes by comparing TCR nucleotide sequences with IMGT/GENE-DB human TR gene sequences. In a later analysis, CDR3 sequences and most-parsimonious VDJ recombination scenarios were assigned using the TCRdist pipeline. A later analysis defined each TCR beta chain by its CDR3 amino acid sequence plus V-gene family, and excluded reads lacking a unique V-gene family. To address suspected cross-contamination and a sequencing artifact, a later analysis removed around 600 highly shared, low-generation-probability nucleotide sequences. In a later analysis, a clonal expansion index was calculated for each public chain from normalized within-repertoire ranks of inferred template counts. In a later analysis, generation probabilities were computed with a VDJ recombination model fitted to out-of-frame rearrangements, and the resulting probabilities were checked against IGoR. In a later analysis, TCR-TCR, TCR-HLA and TCR-CMV co-occurrence was scored with hypergeometric tests, and a repertoire-size bias correction was applied to TCR pairs. A later analysis estimated false discovery rates by permuting HLA or CMV assignments 20 times. In a later analysis, co-occurring TCRs were grouped with DBSCAN, and TCRdist sequence similarity was added when clustering was performed within HLA-allele-positive subsets. For co-occurrence clustering, repertoires with fewer than 30,000 or more than 120,000 public chains were excluded, along with 4 to 6 repertoires with anomalous nucleotide sharing. In its TCRdb copy, this immuneACCESS table keeps in-frame sequences only and misses some clones. Where compared with another copy, unresolved V genes explain less than half of these, and the others have no known cause. That table furnishes V, J and clone size, whereas the DNA furnished D and trimming. In all, the sample holds about 160,000 clones, and roughly 85% of those were seen once. The ten largest clonotypes hold 7% to 9% of the sample.

For this clone: Its antigen is still unknown. Per-base quality was not reported, and no clone a single base away is much larger than it.

The cohort consisted of some 670 healthy bone marrow donors. Cohort members were all nominally healthy when sampled, although unrecorded immune exposures were likely present. The donor tested CMV seropositive and was one of the 289 seropositive cohort members. A peripheral blood sample was provided by each donor, and peripheral blood mononuclear cells were used for TCR beta sequencing. Genomic DNA was extracted from the blood cell samples with the Qiagen DNeasy Blood Extraction Kit. Based on the germline V gene, the CDR1 and CDR2 sequences are SGDLS and YYNGEE. V was cut back by 0 bases and J by 8 bases, leaving a gap of 14 bases between them. The CDR3 runs 15 amino acids, cysteine and phenylalanine included. Only the CDR3 part of the read is kept: 45 bases, read in frame from the first base.

Sequencing used PBMCs. This TCR derives from a male donor in good health and CMV-seropositive. Recombination joined TRBV9 with TRBJ1-4; no D gene is confidently identified. The CDR3 sequence is CASSVATDRWEKLFF. The nucleotide sequence is given as TGTGCCAGCAGCGTAGCTACAGACCGATGGGAAAAACTGTTTTTT.